Presented here are 23 T cell receptor beta chains from one specimen sequenced in a study of blood T cell repertoires in COVID-19. Produced via immunoSEQ multiplex PCR; TCRdb's table is partial and in-frame only. The sample holds over 200,000 clones, around 80% seen once. Sequenced input: PBMCs or T cells enriched from blood (not recorded which). The receptors shown here come from a man in his 60s who had recovered from COVID-19.

The chain joins TRBV15 to TRBJ1-6; TRBD1 matches at 9 bases. CDR3 size: 14 residues. Germline CDR1 reads LNHNV; CDR2 reads YYDKDF (reference sequence). V was pared by 6 bases and J by 7 bases, with 4 bases of the junction left unmatched. The CDR3 reads CATRDRGRNSPLHF. The CDR3, as DNA: TGTGCCACCAGGGACAGGGGACGGAATTCACCCCTCCACTTT.

The CDR3 coding sequence is TGTGCCAGCAGCTTAGATAGCCGGGGGACCTCCTACAATGAGCAGTTCTTC. Its protein product is CASSLDSRGTSYNEQFF. J is TRBJ2-1 and V is TRBV11-3; D might be TRBD2 (6 bases). There are 17 residues in the CDR3. Per germline, CDR1 SGHNT and CDR2 YENEEA. Trimming removed 0 bases from V and 0 bases from J, with 12 bases in between.

The gene calls are TRBV27 and TRBJ1-1; no firm D call. Deletions cut 3 bases from V and 2 bases from J, with 7 bases between. The CDR3 is 13 residues long. Germline assignment: CDR1 MNHEY and CDR2 SMNVEV (reference sequence). The CDR3 reads CASSLDSNTEAFF. CDR3 DNA: TGTGCCAGCAGTTTGGACTCTAACACTGAAGCTTTCTTT.

As to this clone: Different DNA sequences within this sample yield the same CDR3. The rearrangement joins TRBV5-1 to TRBJ2-2; the D gene is possibly TRBD1 (5 bases). The CDR3 has 13 amino acids. V lost 5 bases to trimming and J lost 5 bases, with 10 bases between them. CDR1 and CDR2 from the germline V gene are SGHRS and YFSETQ. The CDR3 DNA sequence: TGCGCCAGCAGTCCAGACAGTACCGGGGAGCTGTTTTTT. Translating gives CASSPDSTGELFF.

The J gene is TRBJ2-1, the V gene TRBV18, with 7 bases matching TRBD2. The CDR3 is made up of 14 amino acids. V trimming: 9 bases; J trimming: 6 bases; junction bases outside the gene matches: 11. The germline V gene encodes CDR1 KGHSH and CDR2 LQKENI. CDR3 nucleotides: TGTGCCAGTAGAACCGGGGGGTTTGGCAATGAGCAGTTCTTC. This codes for CASRTGGFGNEQFF.

The CDR3 nucleotides read TGTGCCAGCAGGGAGGCGGGGTTGAACTCGTGGACCCAGTACTTC. Amino acids: CASREAGLNSWTQYF. The chain recombines TRBV25-1 with TRBJ2-5, with a possible D match to TRBD2 (6 bases). This CDR3 contains 15 residues. The germline CDR1 and CDR2 sequences are MGHDK and SYGVNS. V lost 6 bases and J 7 bases, leaving 21 bases between the germline ends. The variable domain in full, with the rest retrieved from reference TRBV25-1 and TRBJ2-5, is EADIYQTPRYLVIGTGKKITLECSQTMGHDKMYWYQQDPGMELHLIHYSYGVNSTEKGDLSSESTVSRIRTEHFPLTLESARPSHTSQYLCASREAGLNSWTQYFGPGTRLLVL.

The table lists this clone with a count of one. The V call is TRBV4-3, the J call TRBJ2-1, with 8 bases lining up with TRBD2. The CDR3 is 17 residues long. The J segment lost 8 bases and the V segment lost 7 bases, leaving 19 bases of the junction unmatched. Germline assignment: CDR1 LGHNA and CDR2 YSLEER. CDR3 protein: CASILPLPGGPLHEQFF. The CDR3 nucleotides read TGCGCCAGCATCCTACCTCTTCCGGGGGGGCCTCTGCATGAGCAGTTCTTC.

The genes are TRBV11-2 and TRBJ2-5; 12 bases are a match to TRBD1. Germline V CDR1 and CDR2: SGHAT, FQNNGV. The CDR3 is made up of 14 amino acids. J lost 7 bases, V lost 5 bases, and 5 bases had no gene match. CDR3 residues: CASSRGQGAWTQYF. The CDR3 DNA follows: TGTGCCAGCAGCCGGGGACAGGGGGCCTGGACCCAGTACTTC.

A remark on this clone: Germline is not matched at one junction end, which may reflect a read error. This chain uses TRBV12-3 or TRBV12-4 with TRBJ1-5; no firm D call. The CDR3 is 12 amino acids. The DNA for the CDR3 is TGTGCCAGCAGTTTAATAAATCGGCCCCAGCATTTT. Residues: CASSLINRPQHF.

This chain uses TRBV6-5 with TRBJ1-1; TRBD1 is a possible D gene (6 bases). V dropped 5 bases and J dropped 3 bases, with 7 bases sitting between them. Germline V gene data show CDR1 as MNHEY and CDR2 as SVGAGI. The CDR3 contains 12 residues. Here the CDR3 reads CASSTGYTEAFF. The CDR3 DNA reads as TGTGCCAGCAGTACAGGGTACACTGAAGCTTTCTTT.

This chain uses TRBV19 with TRBJ2-7; 7 positions match TRBD2. The CDR3 runs to 14 residues. V trimming: 5 bases; J trimming: 4 bases; junction bases outside the gene matches: 8. Germline-derived CDR1 and CDR2 are LNHDA and SQIVND (reference sequence). The CDR3 reads CASSPAWGGYEQYF. The CDR3 nucleotides read TGTGCCAGTAGTCCTGCCTGGGGGGGTTACGAGCAGTACTTC.

V usage is TRBV7-2 and J usage is TRBJ1-4; the D is unclear. Per germline, CDR1 SGHTA and CDR2 FQGNSA. The CDR3 covers 11 residues. The CDR3, as DNA: TGTGCGACTAGGGTGGGTGAAAAACTGTTTTTT. This codes for CATRVGEKLFF.

V gene TRBV24-1 combines with J gene TRBJ1-4; TRBD1 matches at 8 bases. The V gene's germline CDR1 is KGHDR and CDR2 SFDVKD. The trim removed 9 bases at V and 8 bases at J, leaving 10 bases unmatched. The CDR3 is 14 residues long. The CDR3 nucleotides read TGTGCCACCTTCCCGACTAACAGGGGGGAAAAACTGTTTTTT. It specifies CATFPTNRGEKLFF.

The chain joins TRBV12-3 or TRBV12-4 to TRBJ1-1, with 7 positions matching TRBD1. V lost 6 bases, J lost 3 bases, and 4 bases stayed unmatched. CDR3 size: 13 residues. CDR3 in amino acids: CASSQTGYTEAFF. For the CDR3, the DNA is TGTGCCAGCAGCCAGACAGGGTACACTGAAGCTTTCTTT.

The chain has TRBV24-1 and TRBJ2-2; 8 bases are shared with TRBD1. Looked up from germline, CDR1 is KGHDR and CDR2 is SFDVKD. J gave up 3 bases and V 7 bases, and 3 bases lay outside the gene matches. The CDR3 is 14 amino acids. The CDR3 DNA sequence: TGTGCCACCAGCGGACAGGGATACACCGGGGAGCTGTTTTTT. This sequence encodes CATSGQGYTGELFF.

This clone appeared a single time. The CDR3 sequence is CASSFRGAQRSYEQYF. CDR3 DNA: TGCGCCAGCAGCTTCAGGGGGGCGCAGAGGTCCTACGAGCAGTACTTC. V and J are TRBV5-1 and TRBJ2-7, with D possibly being TRBD1 (7 bases). The length of the CDR3 is 16 residues. Per the germline V gene, CDR1 is SGHRS and CDR2 is YFSETQ. The V end lost 2 bases, the J end lost 1 base, and 16 bases lay between the germline ends.

This rearrangement joins TRBV7-2 to TRBJ2-3, with a possible D match to TRBD2 (5 bases). Trimming removed 7 bases from V and 7 bases from J, with 18 bases in between. CDR3 size: 14 residues. CDR1 SGHTA and CDR2 FQGNSA come from the germline V gene. CDR3: CASTPGLASYTQYF. For the CDR3, the DNA is TGTGCCAGCACTCCGGGTCTAGCTTCTTATACGCAGTATTTT.

V gene TRBV19 combines with J gene TRBJ1-4; no definite D call. There are 15 residues in the CDR3. Germline CDR1 LNHDA, CDR2 SQIVND (reference sequence). Between the trimmed V and J ends, which lost 6 bases and 3 bases, there was a span of 14 bases. The CDR3 DNA reads as TGTGCCAGTAGGAATGGAGGCGAACCTAATGAAAAACTGTTTTTT. This gives the protein CASRNGGEPNEKLFF.

CDR3 in DNA: TGCGCCAGCAGCTTGGCCGGGGGACCCCAAGAGACCCAGTACTTC. Amino acids: CASSLAGGPQETQYF. The rearrangement joins TRBV5-1 to TRBJ2-5, with D maybe TRBD2 (6 bases). Germline V CDR1 and CDR2: SGHRS, YFSETQ. The V gene lost 0 bases and the J gene lost 1 base, with 10 bases spanning the gap. The CDR3 length is 15 residues.

This rearrangement joins TRBV7-8 to TRBJ1-1; 11 positions match TRBD1. Per the germline V gene, CDR1 is SGHVS and CDR2 is FQNEAQ. V was clipped by 5 bases and J by 5 bases; unmatched bases: 4. The CDR3 spans 14 residues. The CDR3: CASSGWDRGTEAFF. CDR3 nucleotides: TGTGCCAGCAGCGGCTGGGACAGGGGGACTGAAGCTTTCTTT.

The chain is built from TRBV19 and TRBJ2-5; D possibly corresponds to TRBD1 (5 bases). Trimming shortened V by 6 bases and J by 1 base, and 15 bases separated the two germline ends. The CDR3 consists of 15 residues. Looked up from germline, CDR1 is LNHDA and CDR2 is SQIVND (reference sequence). As DNA, the CDR3 is TGTGCCAGTAGACCCCAGGGCATAACCCAAGAGACCCAGTACTTC. Protein sequence: CASRPQGITQETQYF.

This clone has just a few counts. This sequence joins TRBV5-1 and TRBJ1-1; D perhaps matches TRBD1 (5 bases). The germline gives CDR1 SGHRS, CDR2 YFSETQ. Trimming removed 0 bases from V and 3 bases from J, with 12 bases in between. The CDR3 sequence is 15 residues long. CDR3 nucleotide sequence: TGCGCCAGCAGCTTGGCCGGAGGGGCCCACACTGAAGCTTTCTTT. It is translated as CASSLAGGAHTEAFF.

The chain employs TRBV25-1 and TRBJ2-7, with D possibly matching TRBD2 (6 bases). Trimming took 4 bases from V and 1 from J, leaving 14 bases between them. Germline V gives CDR1 MGHDK, CDR2 SYGVNS. This CDR3 spans 15 amino acids. CDR3 amino acids: CASSGTSFGSYEQYF. DNA of the CDR3: TGTGCCAGCAGTGGAACTAGCTTTGGGTCCTACGAGCAGTACTTC.